One T cell receptor (beta chain) is described in this entry. The clone's antigen remains unknown. Per-base quality was not reported, and no clone a single base away is much larger than it. TCRbeta CDR3 regions were amplified from genomic DNA using the immunoSEQ Assay, a bias-controlled multiplex PCR. Per the original workflow: Within the assay, amplification of reference gene primers was used to estimate how many nucleated cells each sample contained. To quantify the absolute abundance of each unique TCRbeta CDR3 rearrangement, sequence reads were collapsed and filtered. Productive Simpson clonality was computed per sample as the square root of Simpson's diversity index over productive rearrangements. Entries here come from immuneACCESS through TCRdb and include only in-frame sequences with V and J called. Some clones fail to appear in such tables; in the studies checked, an unresolved V gene covers under half of the shortfall, and the cause of the remainder is unknown. The D gene and trimming were derived from the DNA, and the V and J assignments and clone size from that table. This sample has 200,000 to 250,000 clones in its table, and about nine tenths of those were observed once. The ten largest clones capture less than 4.5% of the sample.

This sample is part of a study of blood T cell repertoires in COVID-19 (TCRdb year 2020). Concerning the study at large: Samples covering the acute and convalescent phases of COVID-19 were provided by collaborators in the United States, Italy and Spain. The prospective study material was composed of cDNA or gDNA derived from T cells, B-cell-depleted T cells, or PBMCs. The dataset comprised deeply sampled blood TCRbeta repertoires from subjects exposed to, actively infected with, or recovered from COVID-19. A freely available public database, intended as a resource for researchers studying the immune response to SARS-CoV-2, is where the repertoires were released. Samples came from the ongoing ImmuneRACE study (first 160 participants) plus 1,254 subjects from 6 global collaborators. A de-identified subject ID, COVID-19 status, age in years and sex were almost always included in the sample metadata. Where HLA class I and class II types were available, the types were taken from metadata supplied by the sample provider, not from assay-based typing. Study-wide conclusions, independent of this receptor: The amount of clinical and demographic metadata varied by source and participant and was provided uncurated.

Collaborating institutions collected whole blood in K2EDTA tubes following their own protocols. For TCRbeta analysis, collaborators shipped samples as frozen whole blood, isolated PBMCs, or DNA extracted from either of those sample types. The receptor was isolated from a man aged 45-65 years with acute or convalescent COVID-19. Source material: peripheral blood.

The CDR3: CASSDGQRDTQYF. The nucleotide sequence reads TGTGCCAGCAGTGACGGACAGAGAGATACGCAGTATTTT. The V gene is TRBV6-1 and the J gene is TRBJ2-3, with TRBD1 tentatively as D gene (6 bases match). The CDR3 numbers 13 residues from cysteine through phenylalanine. Only CDR3 DNA is held: 39 bases, read in frame from base 1. CDR1 and CDR2 are drawn from the germline V gene: MNHNS, SASEGT. A distance of 9 bases separates the germline ends of V and J, which lose 3 bases and 5 bases respectively.